This T cell receptor (beta chain) was profiled in a study of T cell repertoires in cytomegalovirus infection. TCRdb fed the reads into MiXCR, producing one record per CDR3 protein. The sample carries some 940,000 distinct CDR3 sequences, roughly 30% recorded once. Turning to this clonotype: As yet, its antigen is unknown.

V was shortened by 6 bases and J by 0 bases, with 12 bases between the two germline ends. Per germline, CDR1 MNHEY and CDR2 SMNVEV (reference sequence). This CDR3 is 16 amino acids long. This sequence was found in a human donor in good health (CMV status not recorded). Some clones in this sample may be carry-over from other donors' samples. V gene TRBV27 combines with J gene TRBJ2-6; D not resolved. The sequencing here drew on cultured CD8+ T cells from PBMCs, taken from culture after CMV antigen stimulation. As DNA, the CDR3 is TGTGCCAGCAGCCGTCCCTATAGCTCTGGGGCCAACGTCCTGACTTTC. Protein product: CASSRPYSSGANVLTF.